This TCR beta chain was observed in a study of shared clonotypes between healthy human individuals. Study observations and caveats: Some naive CD4 clonotypes, approximately 4.5%, turned up in common across a handful of donors.

Germline V gene data show CDR1 as SGHNT and CDR2 as YYREEE (reference sequence). Germline trimming cut 4 bases from V and 5 bases from J; bases unmatched to any gene: 9. The CDR3 contains 14 residues. Assay: immunoSEQ multiplex PCR; the TCRdb copy retains only in-frame clones and omits some. The profile shows 1,400,000 or so clones, approximately 98.5% of them singletons. For this clone: The antigen remains undetermined.

The TCR originated in a young man in good health. The chain combines TRBV5-4 with TRBJ2-7; 7 bases match TRBD1. What was sequenced was naive CD4+ T cells sorted from blood. Subset noted: CD45RA+ positively selected. The CDR3 region has the DNA TGTGCCAGCAGCACACCAACAACAGGGGACGAGCAGTACTTC. As protein: CASSTPTTGDEQYF.